This TCR beta chain was identified in a study of T cells in Graves' hyperthyroidism and ophthalmopathy (dated 2019 in TCRdb). Looking at the study overall: Peripheral blood was sampled at the time of initial diagnosis, prior to any treatment. Thyroid tissue and blood T-cell repertoires from six Graves' hyperthyroidism patients were also compared in the study. After blood sampling, hyperthyroidism patients were treated with methimazole at a starting dose of 30 mg daily, and ophthalmopathy patients were treated with high-dose intravenous methylprednisolone. Prospective prediction of ophthalmopathy was tested in an independent validation cohort consisting of roughly 19 hyperthyroidism patients and about 17 patients who later progressed to ophthalmopathy. The roughly 90 discovery patients were divided at random into training and test sets in a 7:3 ratio. The paper describes TCR Vbeta CDR3 sequencing of fewer than 150 peripheral blood samples, made up of under 50 ophthalmopathy patients, 70 to 75 hyperthyroidism patients and approximately 17 progressor patients. To identify distinguishing TCR V-J signatures, a discovery cohort of around 98 patients was used, comprising 40 to 45 with Graves' ophthalmopathy and around 60 with stable Graves' hyperthyroidism. What the work shows at the level of the full study, not this receptor alone: In validation, progression to ophthalmopathy was predicted by the model with about 70% sensitivity and 72% to 85% specificity, a median of around 5.9 months before onset. A 13 V-J signature model separated ophthalmopathy from stable hyperthyroidism, with roughly 88% sensitivity and roughly 82% specificity in cross-validation and 80%/75% in testing. Sample size was not statistically predetermined, and blinding of investigators to group allocation was not performed. Most expanded thyroid clonotypes (frequency above 0.001) were also detected in blood, suggesting blood repertoires may reflect thyroid immune responses.

Ophthalmopathy patients had moderately to severely active disease, with a Clinical Activity Score of 3 or more, a NOSPECS grade of 4 or more, and a disease duration of less than 3 months. Patients with uncontrolled infections, other autoimmune diseases, pregnancy or lactation were excluded. Diagnoses relied on clinical symptoms, serum thyroxine and TRAb, thyroid ultrasound and orbital computed tomography. Ficoll-Paque density gradient centrifugation was used to isolate PBMCs from 9.5 to 10 ml of fresh peripheral blood. Trizol reagent was used to extract total RNA, and RNA quality was then checked on an Agilent 2100 Bioanalyzer. Reading from cysteine to phenylalanine, the CDR3 counts 13 amino acids. The only DNA kept is the CDR3, 39 bases in frame from the first base. The junction carries 9 bases between V and J, which are trimmed by 3 bases and 4 bases respectively. The TCR beta CDR3 regions were amplified from the RNA transcripts. The first round of RT-PCR for the TCR CDR3 was performed with the HTBI primer set and the Qiagen OneStep RT-PCR kit. Libraries were constructed in a second round of multiplex PCR, after which size selection and purification were performed. The libraries were sequenced on an Illumina HiSeq2000 using paired-end 100 bp reads. In the paper's pipeline: Raw data were processed with SOAPnuke, discarding reads with adapters, uncalled bases, mean Phred below 15, or no exact constant-primer or identifier match. COPE v1.2.5 was used to merge high-quality paired reads, and clonotypes were defined as unique nucleotide sequences. MiTCR v1.1 was used to align the clonotypes against IMGT TRBV, TRBD and TRBJ reference segments. Only V-J combinations with frequency above 0.0001, covering approximately 99% of repertoires, were analysed. The TCS score was defined as F50 (clonal expansion) divided by E x V (chaos), with BLOSUM62-based TCRdist calculated between CDR3 peptides within each V-J. Welch's t-statistics and random forest reduced 450 to 600 V-J features to around 14, which were used in a naive Bayes classifier (R e1071). TCRdb took the public reads, trimmed them with fastp at Q25, ran MiXCR for clone calling and kept in-frame beta chains. Entries are consolidated by CDR3 protein sequence, retaining the most common genes and DNA. The V and J calls come from TCRdb's annotation, not from the publication. This sample holds about 520,000 distinct CDR3 sequences; approximately 25% were observed only once. The ten largest make up around 11% of the sample.

This clonotype was observed at least ten times. Its antigen is not yet known. No much larger clone is present one base from it, and per-base qualities are unavailable. The sequence derives from a woman in her 30s with Graves' ophthalmopathy. The V and J segments used are TRBV12-3 or TRBV12-4 and TRBJ1-1; too little of a D gene remains to name it. Sequencing input: blood. In nucleotides, the sequence is TGTGCCAGCAGTTTTGGGGTGTCCACTGAAGCTTTCTTT. This yields the protein CASSFGVSTEAFF.